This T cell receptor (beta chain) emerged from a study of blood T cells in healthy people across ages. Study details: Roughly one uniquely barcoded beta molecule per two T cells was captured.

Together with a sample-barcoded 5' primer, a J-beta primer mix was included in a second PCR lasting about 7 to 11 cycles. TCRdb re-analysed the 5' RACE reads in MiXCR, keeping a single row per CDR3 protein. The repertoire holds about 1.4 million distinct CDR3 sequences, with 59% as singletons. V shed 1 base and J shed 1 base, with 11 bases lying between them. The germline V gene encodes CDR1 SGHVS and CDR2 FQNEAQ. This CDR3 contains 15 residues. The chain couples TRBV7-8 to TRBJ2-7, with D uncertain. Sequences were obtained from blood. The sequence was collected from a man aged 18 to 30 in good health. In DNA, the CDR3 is TGTGCCAGCAGCTTAGACCGATCGTTTTCCTACGAGCAGTACTTC. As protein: CASSLDRSFSYEQYF.